The 30 T cell receptor beta chains given below trace back to one sample, sequenced in a study of cytomegalovirus exposure and HLA in healthy donors. Amplification used 60 Vbeta primers and 13 Jbeta primers. Measured with immunoSEQ multiplex PCR; TCRdb has only the in-frame clones, and not every one. The data contain about 120,000 clones, under 85% of them singletons. Sequences were obtained from PBMCs. The source of these receptors is a man aged 35-49 years in good health and CMV-seropositive.

This clone turned up a few times. The CDR3 is CASSSLAGGPGNEQFF. CDR3 nucleotides: TGTGCCAGCAGCTCCCTAGCGGGGGGGCCGGGCAATGAGCAGTTCTTC. This chain uses TRBV7-3 with TRBJ2-1, with 12 nucleotides matching TRBD2. V lost 4 bases to trimming and J lost 6 bases; unmatched junction nucleotides: 7. The CDR3 has 16 residues. The germline CDR1 and CDR2 sequences are SGHTA and FQGTGA.

The rearrangement links TRBV5-1 to TRBJ1-2, with 8 bases lining up with TRBD1. This CDR3 region has 14 residues. Germline loops: CDR1 SGHRS, CDR2 YFSETQ. V shed 3 bases and J 8 bases; nucleotides not matched to a gene: 9. CDR3 DNA sequence: TGCGCCAGCAGCTGGTCGGGACAGGAAGGAGGCTACACCTTC. Its protein is CASSWSGQEGGYTF.

The V and J genes are TRBV19 and TRBJ2-5, with D possibly matching TRBD1 (6 bases). V was cut by 4 bases and J by 4 bases, with 10 bases left in between. Germline CDR1 LNHDA, CDR2 SQIVND (reference sequence). This CDR3 contains 13 residues. In DNA, the CDR3 is TGTGCCAGTAGTAATAACAGGGTAGAGACCCAGTACTTC. This encodes CASSNNRVETQYF.

The chain carries TRBV7-9 and TRBJ2-5; a possible D gene is TRBD2 (6 bases). The CDR3 is made up of 14 amino acids. The germline CDR1 and CDR2 sequences are SEHNR and FQNEAQ (reference sequence). V lost 5 bases to trimming and J lost 1 base, with 11 bases between them. This CDR3 reads CASSLVGGQETQYF. The CDR3 bases are TGTGCCAGCAGCCTAGTCGGGGGCCAAGAGACCCAGTACTTC.

The V gene is TRBV29-1, the J gene TRBJ2-6; 9 bases agree with TRBD1. Germline V gives CDR1 SQVTM, CDR2 ANQGSEA. This CDR3 has 14 residues. Trimming at V came to 7 bases and at J to 2 bases, leaving 3 bases not matched to a gene. In DNA, the CDR3 is TGCAGCGCTGGACAGGGGACTGGGGCCAACGTCCTGACTTTC. Protein product: CSAGQGTGANVLTF.

V is TRBV2 and J is TRBJ1-2; 7 bases align to TRBD1. With 4 bases clipped from V and 6 bases from J, the junction kept 5 bases outside the gene matches. Germline CDR1 is SNHLY and CDR2 is FYNNEI. This CDR3 is built from 13 residues. CDR3 in amino acids: CASSATGVDGYTF. Here the CDR3 DNA reads TGTGCCAGCAGTGCCACAGGGGTCGATGGCTACACCTTC.

This chain connects TRBV15 to TRBJ2-5; D may be TRBD1 (5 bases). The germline gives CDR1 LNHNV, CDR2 YYDKDF (reference sequence). The CDR3 contains 15 residues. V gave up 0 bases and J gave up 7 bases, with 15 bases separating them. The CDR3 region is CATSRDIGATGTQYF. In nucleotides, the CDR3 is TGTGCCACCAGCAGAGATATTGGGGCGACCGGGACCCAGTACTTC. Drawing the rest from reference TRBV15 and TRBJ2-5, the complete variable domain is DAMVIQNPRYQVTQFGKPVTLSCSQTLNHNVMYWYQQKSSQAPKLLFHYYDKDFNNEADTPDNFQSRRPNTSFCFLDIRSPGLGDTAMYLCATSRDIGATGTQYFGPGTRLLVL.

This sequence joins TRBV18 and TRBJ1-1; TRBD1 is a possible D gene (5 bases). The CDR3 sequence is 16 residues long. The V and J ends lost 3 bases and 4 bases respectively, with 18 bases between them. The germline V gene encodes CDR1 KGHSH and CDR2 LQKENI. In DNA form, the CDR3 reads TGTGCCAGCTCACCTCCTCGCGGGGCGCTGGGCACTGAAGCTTTCTTT. Its protein is CASSPPRGALGTEAFF.

CDR3 amino acids: CASSPIGQGGGYTF. The CDR3, as DNA: TGTGCCAGCTCACCTATAGGACAGGGCGGTGGCTACACCTTC. The chain joins TRBV18 to TRBJ1-2; the match to TRBD1 covers 8 bases. The V gene end was trimmed by 3 bases and the J gene end by 7 bases; junction bases not matched to a gene: 7. In germline, CDR1 is KGHSH, CDR2 LQKENI. The CDR3 has 14 amino acids. Combining the CDR3 with reference TRBV18 and TRBJ1-2 gives the whole variable domain NAGVMQNPRHLVRRRGQEARLRCSPMKGHSHVYWYRQLPEEGLKFMVYLQKENIIDESGMPKERFSAEFPKEGPSILRIQQVVRGDSAAYFCASSPIGQGGGYTFGSGTRLTVV.

This chain connects TRBV2 to TRBJ2-3; D uncertain. Looked up from germline, CDR1 is SNHLY and CDR2 is FYNNEI. This CDR3 is 14 amino acids long. The V and J ends lost 7 bases and 0 bases respectively, with 11 bases between them. The CDR3 DNA reads as TGTGCCAGCACGGCGCTACAGAGCACAGATACGCAGTATTTT. This encodes CASTALQSTDTQYF.

This rearrangement joins TRBV7-9 to TRBJ2-1; 9 positions match TRBD2. In germline, CDR1 is SEHNR, CDR2 FQNEAQ (reference sequence). There are 13 residues in the CDR3. The J segment lost 9 bases and the V segment lost 8 bases, leaving 8 bases of the junction unmatched. This CDR3 is CASSSGGPSEQFF. The CDR3 region has the DNA TGTGCCAGCTCGAGCGGGGGGCCTAGTGAGCAGTTCTTC. Based on the CDR3 plus reference TRBV7-9 and TRBJ2-1, the full variable domain is DTGVSQNPRHKITKRGQNVTFRCDPISEHNRLYWYRQTLGQGPEFLTYFQNEAQLEKSRLLSDRFSAERPKGSFSTLEIQRTEQGDSAMYLCASSSGGPSEQFFGPGTRLTVL.

V usage is TRBV7-3 and J usage is TRBJ2-6, with D perhaps matching TRBD1 (6 bases). V was cut by 5 bases and J by 0 bases, with 11 bases left in between. The germline V gene encodes CDR1 SGHTA and CDR2 FQGTGA. This CDR3 region has 16 residues. The CDR3 sequence is CASSEDRTSGANVLTF. DNA for the CDR3: TGTGCCAGCAGCGAAGACAGGACCTCTGGGGCCAACGTCCTGACTTTC. Filled out from reference TRBV7-3 and TRBJ2-6, the complete variable domain reads GAGVSQTPSNKVTEKGKYVELRCDPISGHTALYWYRQSLGQGPEFLIYFQGTGAADDSGLPNDRFFAVRPEGSVSTLKIQRTERGDSAVYLCASSEDRTSGANVLTFGAGSRLTVL.

The rearrangement links TRBV18 to TRBJ1-6; D possibly corresponds to TRBD1 (6 bases). This CDR3 has 14 residues. The germline V gene encodes CDR1 KGHSH and CDR2 LQKENI. Trimming cost V 6 bases and J 9 bases, with 15 bases left between them. In DNA, the CDR3 is TGTGCCAGCTCTAAGGACAGTCAGCGTTCACCCCTCCACTTT. Translated: CASSKDSQRSPLHF.

This clone was found once. V and J are TRBV11-2 and TRBJ2-1; tentatively, D is TRBD1 (5 bases). The CDR3 sequence is 16 residues long. Between the trimmed V and J ends, which lost 2 bases and 0 bases, there was a span of 11 bases. In germline, CDR1 is SGHAT, CDR2 FQNNGV. CDR3 amino acids: CASSLTGHNSYNEQFF. CDR3 in DNA: TGTGCCAGCAGCTTAACAGGACACAACTCCTACAATGAGCAGTTCTTC.

The V and J genes are TRBV10-3 and TRBJ1-2; TRBD1 matches at 7 bases. This CDR3 contains 13 residues. Germline assignment: CDR1 ENHRY and CDR2 SYGVKD. The V segment lost 0 bases and the J segment 7 bases; nucleotides outside the gene matches: 2. CDR3 region: CAISESTGTGYTF. As DNA, the CDR3 is TGTGCCATCAGTGAGTCGACAGGGACTGGCTACACCTTC.

The chain carries TRBV10-1 and TRBJ2-5; TRBD1 matches at 7 bases. Germline V gene lookup returns CDR1 WNHNN and CDR2 SYGVQD (reference sequence). CDR3 length equals 13 residues. V lost 6 bases, J lost 5 bases, and 6 bases stayed unmatched. CDR3 loop: CASRRGLGETQYF. The CDR3 DNA sequence: TGCGCCAGCAGGAGGGGGCTGGGTGAGACCCAGTACTTC.

CDR3 loop: CASSEYKGGSTDTQYF. Here the CDR3 DNA reads TGTGCCAGCAGTGAATATAAAGGGGGCAGCACAGATACGCAGTATTTT. The V gene is TRBV25-1, the J gene TRBJ2-3, with 7 bases lining up with TRBD1. Looked up from germline, CDR1 is MGHDK and CDR2 is SYGVNS. J lost 0 bases, V lost 0 bases, and 3 bases had no gene match. The CDR3 length is 16 residues.

The chain carries TRBV5-1 and TRBJ1-2, with 10 positions matching TRBD1. V shed 0 bases and J 10 bases; nucleotides not matched to a gene: 15. Germline V CDR1 and CDR2: SGHRS, YFSETQ. This CDR3 comprises 17 residues. CDR3 sequence: CASSLGIPLGTGVDYTF. For the CDR3, the DNA is TGCGCCAGCAGCTTGGGCATACCCCTTGGGACAGGGGTGGACTACACCTTC.

This clone was observed a few times. The rearrangement uses TRBV7-3 and TRBJ1-2; a possible D gene is TRBD1 (6 bases). V was trimmed by 0 bases and J by 3 bases, leaving 11 bases between them. The CDR3 totals 15 residues. CDR1 and CDR2 (germline): SGHTA, FQGTGA. The CDR3 DNA is TGTGCCAGCAGCTTAACCGGGGGGCAGGACTATGGCTACACCTTC. Its protein product is CASSLTGGQDYGYTF. The full variable domain, in which reference TRBV7-3 and TRBJ1-2 provide the parts outside the CDR3, is GAGVSQTPSNKVTEKGKYVELRCDPISGHTALYWYRQSLGQGPEFLIYFQGTGAADDSGLPNDRFFAVRPEGSVSTLKIQRTERGDSAVYLCASSLTGGQDYGYTFGSGTRLTVV.

CDR3 amino acids: CASSQEDRQNQPQHF. DNA for the CDR3: TGTGCCAGCAGCCAAGAGGACAGGCAAAATCAGCCCCAGCATTTT. J is TRBJ1-5 and V is TRBV4-2, with 7 bases identical to TRBD1. V gave up 0 bases and J gave up 4 bases; unmatched junction bases: 3. The CDR3 sequence is 15 residues long. Looked up from germline, CDR1 is LGHNA and CDR2 is YNFKEQ.

This clone appeared a few times. This rearrangement joins TRBV19 to TRBJ1-2, with TRBD1 matching 8 bases. Germline V gene sequence: CDR1 LNHDA, CDR2 SQIVND (reference sequence). With 3 bases clipped from V and 8 bases from J, the junction kept 11 bases outside the gene matches. The CDR3 totals 15 residues. The CDR3 sequence: CASSMGPGGAYGYTF. The CDR3, as DNA: TGTGCCAGTAGTATGGGGCCAGGGGGCGCGTACGGCTACACCTTC.

The chain uses TRBV10-3 and TRBJ2-7; perhaps TRBD1 as D (6 bases). V was clipped by 6 bases and J by 0 bases, with 9 bases between them. Germline CDR1 and CDR2: ENHRY and SYGVKD. The CDR3 runs to 13 residues. CDR3 amino acids: CAISRGDSYEQYF. In nucleotides, the CDR3 is TGTGCCATCAGCAGGGGTGACTCCTACGAGCAGTACTTC.

A single count supports this clone. The chain employs TRBV18 and TRBJ2-7; TRBD1 matches 8 bases. J lost 9 bases, V lost 3 bases, and 7 bases had no gene match. Germline CDR1 reads KGHSH; CDR2 reads LQKENI. This CDR3 has 13 residues. The CDR3, as DNA: TGTGCCAGCTCACCTAATGGCGACAGGGGGCAGTACTTC. It specifies CASSPNGDRGQYF.

This chain's CDR3 is CASSLVGTGHNSPLHF. CDR3 in DNA: TGCGCCAGCAGCTTGGTGGGGACAGGGCATAATTCACCCCTCCACTTT. The chain is built from TRBV5-1 and TRBJ1-6, with 9 bases identical to TRBD1. V was pared by 0 bases and J by 5 bases, with 3 bases of the junction left unmatched. Germline CDR1 is SGHRS and CDR2 is YFSETQ. This CDR3 has 16 residues. The whole variable domain, remainder taken from reference TRBV5-1 and TRBJ1-6, is KAGVTQTPRYLIKTRGQQVTLSCSPISGHRSVSWYQQTPGQGLQFLFEYFSETQRNKGNFPGRFSGRQFSNSRSEMNVSTLELGDSALYLCASSLVGTGHNSPLHFGNGTRLTVT.

In this sample, this clone turned up a few times. The chain links TRBV28 to TRBJ2-1; a possible D gene is TRBD1 (5 bases). V was trimmed by 6 bases and J by 4 bases, leaving 10 bases between them. The CDR3 is made up of 13 amino acids. Per the germline V gene, CDR1 is MDHEN and CDR2 is SYDVKM. Here the CDR3 DNA reads TGTGCCAGCAGGTATACAGGATACAATGAGCAGTTCTTC. Translating it yields CASRYTGYNEQFF.

Concerning this clone itself: One end of the junction varies from germline; a read error may be responsible. The rearrangement links TRBV10-3 to TRBJ1-2; 8 nucleotides line up with TRBD1. The length of the CDR3 is 13 residues. Per germline, CDR1 ENHRY and CDR2 SYGVKD. This chain's CDR3 is CASSSQGADGYTF. The DNA for the CDR3 is TGTGCCAGCAGTTCTCAGGGGGCTGATGGCTACACCTTC.

The rearrangement joins TRBV11-3 to TRBJ2-1, with D perhaps matching TRBD2 (6 bases). CDR1 is SGHNT and CDR2 is YENEEA in the germline V gene. Trimming pared 3 bases from V and 8 bases from J, leaving 17 bases between. The CDR3 is 15 residues long. The CDR3, as DNA: TGTGCCAGCAGCTTGGGTCGGGGGATAGACTATGAGCAGTTCTTC. Residues: CASSLGRGIDYEQFF.

The table lists this clone with a few counts. The V call is TRBV7-8, the J call TRBJ2-2, with 8 bases lining up with TRBD1. The ends lost 4 bases at V and 5 bases at J; junction bases unmatched: 6. Germline CDR1 and CDR2: SGHVS and FQNEAQ. The CDR3 is 15 amino acids. The CDR3 nucleotides are TGTGCCAGCAGCTCGGACAGGGTTCGGACCGGGGAGCTGTTTTTT. Its protein product is CASSSDRVRTGELFF. Based on the CDR3 plus reference TRBV7-8 and TRBJ2-2, the full variable domain is GAGVSQSPRYKVAKRGQDVALRCDPISGHVSLFWYQQALGQGPEFLTYFQNEAQLDKSGLPSDRFFAERPEGSVSTLKIQRTQQEDSAVYLCASSSDRVRTGELFFGEGSRLTVL.

This chain links TRBV7-6 with TRBJ2-5; TRBD1 is a possible D gene (6 bases). Germline V gene lookup returns CDR1 SGHVS and CDR2 FNYEAQ. This CDR3 comprises 14 residues. The V end lost 5 bases, the J end lost 3 bases, and 13 bases lay between the germline ends. CDR3: CASSPRGGKETQYF. The CDR3 coding sequence is TGTGCCAGCAGCCCTCGAGGGGGAAAAGAGACCCAGTACTTC.

The V and J genes are TRBV6-5 and TRBJ2-7; 11 bases match TRBD1. V was clipped by 10 bases and J by 5 bases; unmatched bases: 4. This CDR3 has 12 residues. Germline V CDR1 and CDR2: MNHEY, SVGAGI. DNA of the CDR3: TGTGCCACAGGACAGGGGGCCCACGAGCAGTACTTC. Protein product: CATGQGAHEQYF.